This T cell receptor (beta chain) is drawn from a study of shared clonotypes between healthy human individuals. Findings of the study overall: Sampling covered blood only; tissue repertoires likely differ.

This CDR3 comprises 14 residues. For each subset, genomic DNA was distributed in equal portions over several immunoSEQ plates. The method was immunoSEQ multiplex PCR; TCRdb's version includes in-frame clones alone and lacks a portion of them. The data hold about 470,000 clones, with 75% to 85% observed a single time. A remark on this clone: Its antigen is unknown.

This receptor was taken from a woman aged 35 to 49 in good health. Some clones in this sample may be carry-over from other donors' samples. V is TRBV12-1 and J is TRBJ1-5. TRBV12-1 is reported as a pseudogene. The sample comprised PBMCs. CDR3 bases: TGTGCCAGCAGCTTTGTCGGTCCCCATGGGCCCCAGCATTTT. Protein: CASSFVGPHGPQHF.